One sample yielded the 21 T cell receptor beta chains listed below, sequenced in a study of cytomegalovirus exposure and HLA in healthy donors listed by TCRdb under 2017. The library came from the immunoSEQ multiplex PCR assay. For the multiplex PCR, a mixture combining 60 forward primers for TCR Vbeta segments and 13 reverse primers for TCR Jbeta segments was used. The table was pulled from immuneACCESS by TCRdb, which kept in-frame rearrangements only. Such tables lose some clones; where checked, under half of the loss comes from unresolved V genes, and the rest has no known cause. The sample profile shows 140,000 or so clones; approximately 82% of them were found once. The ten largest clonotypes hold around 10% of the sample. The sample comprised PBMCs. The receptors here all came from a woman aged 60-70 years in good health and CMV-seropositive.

The CDR3 DNA reads TGTGCCAGTAACCTCAACGGTTATAGCAATCAGCCCCAGCATTTT. Its translation is CASNLNGYSNQPQHF. V is TRBV19 and J is TRBJ1-5; D is undetermined. Germline-derived CDR1 and CDR2 are LNHDA and SQIVND (reference sequence). The V end was cut by 7 bases, the J end by 0 bases, with 13 bases between. The CDR3 spans 15 residues. The full variable domain, rest sourced from reference TRBV19 and TRBJ1-5, is DGGITQSPKYLFRKEGQNVTLSCEQNLNHDAMYWYRQDPGQGLRLIYYSQIVNDFQKGDIAEGYSVSREKKESFPLTVTSAQKNPTAFYLCASNLNGYSNQPQHFGDGTRLSIL.

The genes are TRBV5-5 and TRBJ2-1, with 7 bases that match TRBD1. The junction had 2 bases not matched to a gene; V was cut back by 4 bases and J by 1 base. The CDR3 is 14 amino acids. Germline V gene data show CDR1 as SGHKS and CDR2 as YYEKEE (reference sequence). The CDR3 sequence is CASSRGQSYNEQFF. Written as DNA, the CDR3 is TGTGCCAGCAGCCGGGGACAGTCCTACAATGAGCAGTTCTTC.

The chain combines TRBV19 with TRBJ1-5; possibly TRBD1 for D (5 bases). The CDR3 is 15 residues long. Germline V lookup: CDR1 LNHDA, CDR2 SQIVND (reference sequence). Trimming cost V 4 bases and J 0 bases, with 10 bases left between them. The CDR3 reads CASSKTVLSNQPQHF. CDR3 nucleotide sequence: TGTGCCAGTAGTAAGACAGTTCTTAGCAATCAGCCCCAGCATTTT.

In DNA, the CDR3 is TGTGCCAGTAGTACCCGACAGGGGGCGAGGTTGAACACTGAAGCTTTCTTT. It encodes CASSTRQGARLNTEAFF. The rearrangement joins TRBV19 to TRBJ1-1; 10 bases line up with TRBD1. The CDR3 is 17 residues long. Losses at the gene ends were 4 bases for V and 0 bases for J; bases not matched to a gene: 8. CDR1 and CDR2 from the germline V gene are LNHDA and SQIVND (reference sequence).

The CDR3 here is CASSLDFRGAGELFF. The CDR3 DNA is TGTGCCAGCAGCTTAGACTTCAGGGGGGCCGGGGAGCTGTTTTTT. This chain links TRBV11-3 with TRBJ2-2; D possibly corresponds to TRBD1 (7 bases). The V gene's germline CDR1 is SGHNT and CDR2 YENEEA. The CDR3 has 15 amino acids. The germline V and J ends were trimmed by 0 bases and 6 bases, with 11 bases remaining between them.

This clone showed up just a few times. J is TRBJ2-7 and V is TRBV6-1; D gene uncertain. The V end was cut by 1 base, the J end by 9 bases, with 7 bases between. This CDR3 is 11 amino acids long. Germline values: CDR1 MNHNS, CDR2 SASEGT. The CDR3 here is CASSEDFGQYF. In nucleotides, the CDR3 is TGTGCCAGCAGTGAAGATTTCGGGCAGTACTTC.

This CDR3 is CASSPPTGAPGLAGGRGPEFF. Written as DNA, the CDR3 is TGTGCCAGCTCACCACCGACGGGAGCTCCGGGACTAGCGGGAGGGCGAGGCCCAGAGTTCTTC. The chain is built from TRBV18 and TRBJ2-1, with 16 bases identical to TRBD2. The CDR3 consists of 21 residues. Per the germline V gene, CDR1 is KGHSH and CDR2 is LQKENI. The V segment lost 0 bases and the J segment 14 bases; nucleotides outside the gene matches: 22.

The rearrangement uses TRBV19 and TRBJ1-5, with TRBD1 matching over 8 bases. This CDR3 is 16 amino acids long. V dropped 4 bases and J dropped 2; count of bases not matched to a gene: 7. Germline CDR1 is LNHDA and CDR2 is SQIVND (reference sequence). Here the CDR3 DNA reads TGTGCCAGTAGTAGCCTCGGACAGGGTGGCAATCAGCCCCAGCATTTT. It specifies CASSSLGQGGNQPQHF.

The CDR3 sequence: CASSRDRVTEAFF. DNA for the CDR3: TGCGCCAGCAGCCGGGACAGGGTCACTGAAGCTTTCTTT. The chain is built from TRBV4-3 and TRBJ1-1, with 9 bases aligning to TRBD1. The CDR3 loop spans 13 amino acids. The germline V gene has CDR1 LGHNA and CDR2 YSLEER. The V gene end was trimmed by 4 bases and the J gene end by 4 bases; junction bases not matched to a gene: 1.

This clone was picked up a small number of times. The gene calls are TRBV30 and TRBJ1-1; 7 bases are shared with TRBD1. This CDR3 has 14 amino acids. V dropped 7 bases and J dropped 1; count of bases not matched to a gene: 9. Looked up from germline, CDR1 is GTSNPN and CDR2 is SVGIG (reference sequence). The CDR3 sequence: CASPGQAGNTEAFF. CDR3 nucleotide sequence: TGTGCCTCACCTGGACAGGCGGGGAACACTGAAGCTTTCTTT.

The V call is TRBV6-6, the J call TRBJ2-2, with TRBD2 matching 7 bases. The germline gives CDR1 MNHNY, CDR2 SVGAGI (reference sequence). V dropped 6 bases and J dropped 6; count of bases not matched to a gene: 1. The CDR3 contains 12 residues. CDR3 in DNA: TGTGCCAGCAGCCGGGAGGCCGGGGAGCTGTTTTTT. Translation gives CASSREAGELFF.

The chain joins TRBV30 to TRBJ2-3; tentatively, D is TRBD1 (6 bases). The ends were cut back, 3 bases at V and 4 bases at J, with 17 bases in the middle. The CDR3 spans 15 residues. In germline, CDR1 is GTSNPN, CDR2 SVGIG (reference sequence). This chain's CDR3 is CAWSRAQGGPDTQYF. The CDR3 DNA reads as TGTGCCTGGAGCCGAGCACAGGGCGGCCCAGATACGCAGTATTTT. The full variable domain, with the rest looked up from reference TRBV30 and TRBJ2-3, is SQTIHQWPATLVQPVGSPLSLECTVEGTSNPNLYWYRQAAGRGLQLLFYSVGIGQISSEVPQNLSASRPQDRQFILSSKKLLLSDSGFYLCAWSRAQGGPDTQYFGPGTRLTVL.

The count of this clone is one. This chain's CDR3 is CASSRGLAGGPSSNEQFF. In DNA form, the CDR3 reads TGTGCCAGCAGCCGGGGACTAGCGGGAGGGCCATCGTCCAATGAGCAGTTCTTC. J is TRBJ2-1 and V is TRBV4-2; TRBD2 matches at 16 bases. Germline V gene data show CDR1 as LGHNA and CDR2 as YNFKEQ. With V trimmed by 4 bases and J by 6 bases, 9 bases remained unmatched. This CDR3 comprises 18 residues.

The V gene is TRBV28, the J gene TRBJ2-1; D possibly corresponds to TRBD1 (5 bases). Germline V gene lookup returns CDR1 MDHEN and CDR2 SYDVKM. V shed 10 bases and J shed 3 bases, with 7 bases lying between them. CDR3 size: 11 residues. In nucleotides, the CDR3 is TGTGCCATCCAGGGCTACAATGAGCAGTTCTTC. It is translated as CAIQGYNEQFF. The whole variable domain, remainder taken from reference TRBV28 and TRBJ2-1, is DVKVTQSSRYLVKRTGEKVFLECVQDMDHENMFWYRQDPGLGLRLIYFSYDVKMKEKGDIPEGYSVSREKKERFSLILESASTNQTSMYLCAIQGYNEQFFGPGTRLTVL.

The CDR3 sequence: CASAGVATNEKLFF. In nucleotides, the CDR3 is TGTGCTAGTGCCGGGGTTGCAACTAATGAAAAACTGTTTTTT. The chain employs TRBV12-5 and TRBJ1-4; no definite D call. Germline V CDR1 and CDR2: LGHNT, FRNRAP. V was clipped by 7 bases and J by 0 bases, with 9 bases between them. The CDR3 runs to 14 residues.

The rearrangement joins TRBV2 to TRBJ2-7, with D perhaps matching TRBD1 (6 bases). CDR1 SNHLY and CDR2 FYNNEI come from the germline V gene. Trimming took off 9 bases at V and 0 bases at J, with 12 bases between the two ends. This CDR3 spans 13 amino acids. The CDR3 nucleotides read TGTGCCAGTACAGGGCGGTCCTCCTACGAGCAGTACTTC. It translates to CASTGRSSYEQYF.

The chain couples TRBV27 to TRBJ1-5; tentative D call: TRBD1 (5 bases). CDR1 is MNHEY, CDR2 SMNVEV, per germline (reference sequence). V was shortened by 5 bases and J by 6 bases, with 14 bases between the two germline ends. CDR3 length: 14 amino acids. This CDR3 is CASSRGGRGQPQHF. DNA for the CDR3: TGTGCCAGCAGTCGCGGGGGGAGGGGTCAGCCCCAGCATTTT.

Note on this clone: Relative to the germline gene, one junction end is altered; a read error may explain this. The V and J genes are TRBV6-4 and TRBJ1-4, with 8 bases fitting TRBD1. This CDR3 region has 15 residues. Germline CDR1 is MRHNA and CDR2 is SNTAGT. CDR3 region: CASSVSGGVGERLFF. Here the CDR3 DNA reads TGTGCCAGCAGTGTATCAGGGGGCGTCGGTGAAAGACTGTTTTTT.

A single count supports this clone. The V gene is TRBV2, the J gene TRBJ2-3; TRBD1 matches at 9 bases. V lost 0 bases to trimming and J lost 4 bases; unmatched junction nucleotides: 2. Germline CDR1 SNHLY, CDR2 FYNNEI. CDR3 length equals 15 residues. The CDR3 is CASSEAGTGPDTQYF. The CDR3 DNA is TGTGCCAGCAGTGAAGCAGGGACAGGGCCAGATACGCAGTATTTT.

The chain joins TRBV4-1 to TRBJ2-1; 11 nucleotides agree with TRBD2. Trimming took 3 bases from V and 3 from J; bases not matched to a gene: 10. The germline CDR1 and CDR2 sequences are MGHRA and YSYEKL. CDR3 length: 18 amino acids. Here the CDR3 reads CASSHYTPGLADYNEQFF. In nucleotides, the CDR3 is TGCGCCAGCAGCCATTATACGCCGGGACTAGCGGACTACAATGAGCAGTTCTTC.

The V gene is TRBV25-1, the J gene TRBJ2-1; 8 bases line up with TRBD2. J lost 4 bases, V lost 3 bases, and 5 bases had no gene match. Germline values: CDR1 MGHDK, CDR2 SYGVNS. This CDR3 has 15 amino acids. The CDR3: CASSDLAGGYNEQFF. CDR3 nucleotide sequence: TGTGCCAGCAGTGATCTAGCGGGTGGGTACAATGAGCAGTTCTTC. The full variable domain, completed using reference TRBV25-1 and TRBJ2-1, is EADIYQTPRYLVIGTGKKITLECSQTMGHDKMYWYQQDPGMELHLIHYSYGVNSTEKGDLSSESTVSRIRTEHFPLTLESARPSHTSQYLCASSDLAGGYNEQFFGPGTRLTVL.